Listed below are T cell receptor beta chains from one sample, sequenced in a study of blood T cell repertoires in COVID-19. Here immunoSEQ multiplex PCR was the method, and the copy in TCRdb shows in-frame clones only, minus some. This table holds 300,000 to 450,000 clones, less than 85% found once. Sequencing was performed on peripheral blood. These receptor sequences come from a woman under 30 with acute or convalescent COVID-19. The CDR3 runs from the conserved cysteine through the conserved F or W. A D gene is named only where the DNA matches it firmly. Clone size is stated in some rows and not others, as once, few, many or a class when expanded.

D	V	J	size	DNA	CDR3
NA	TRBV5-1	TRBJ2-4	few	TGCGCCAGCAGCCCCCATGAGTCGGGGAGAGCCAAAAACATTCAGTACTTC	CASSPHESGRAKNIQYF
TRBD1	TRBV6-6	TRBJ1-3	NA	TGTGCCACTGGACAGGGCAGTGGAAACACCATATATTTT	CATGQGSGNTIYF
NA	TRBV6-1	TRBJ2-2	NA	TGTGCCAGCAGTGAAGTTGAACAGTGGGCCACCGGGGAGCTGTTTTTT	CASSEVEQWATGELFF
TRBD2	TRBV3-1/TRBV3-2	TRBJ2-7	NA	TGTGCCAGCAGCCGTACTCTAGCGGGGGTCTACGAGCAGTACTTC	CASSRTLAGVYEQYF
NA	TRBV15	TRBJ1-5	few	TGTGCCACCAGCAGAGATTCAGACATTAGCAATCAGCCCCAGCATTTT	CATSRDSDISNQPQHF
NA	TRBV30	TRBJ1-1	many	TGTGCCTGGAAGGTCGACAGTCCTGAAGCTTTCTTT	CAWKVDSPEAFF
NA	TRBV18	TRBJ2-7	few	TGTGCCAGCTCACCACCTGAGGTAGCATACGAGCAGTACTTC	CASSPPEVAYEQYF
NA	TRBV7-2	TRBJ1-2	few	TGTGCCAGCAGCTTGGACAGTGTGGACCTCTATGGCTACACCTTC	CASSLDSVDLYGYTF
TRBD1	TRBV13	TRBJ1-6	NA	TGTGCCAGCAGCCCCTATCGACCCGGGACAGGGGACGGAAATTCACCCCTCCACTTT	CASSPYRPGTGDGNSPLHF
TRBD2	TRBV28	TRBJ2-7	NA	TGTGCCAGCAGTCCCTTAGCGGGAGACTACGAGCAGTACTTC	CASSPLAGDYEQYF
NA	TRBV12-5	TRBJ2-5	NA	TGTGCTAGTGGGACACAGGTTCTACAAGAGACCCAGTACTTC	CASGTQVLQETQYF
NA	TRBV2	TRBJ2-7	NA	TGTGCCAGCAGTCGACAGGAAACCTACGAGCAGTACTTC	CASSRQETYEQYF
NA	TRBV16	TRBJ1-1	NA	TGTGCCAGCAGCCGAACTAGTGTCTTCTTT	CASSRTSVFF
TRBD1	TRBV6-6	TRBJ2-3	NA	TGTGCCGGCAGCCTAACCGGACAGGGGAGCACAGATACGCAGTATTTT	CAGSLTGQGSTDTQYF
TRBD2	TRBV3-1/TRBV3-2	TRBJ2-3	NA	TGTGCCAGCAGCCCCAACGGGAGGGCAGCCACAGATACGCAGTATTTT	CASSPNGRAATDTQYF
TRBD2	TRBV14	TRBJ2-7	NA	TGTGCCAGTACCGTCGGGGGGGCTGGTCCCTACGAGCAGTACTTC	CASTVGGAGPYEQYF
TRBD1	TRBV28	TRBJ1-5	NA	TGTGCCAGCAGCCCTGACAGGGAGGTCAATCAGCCCCAGCATTTT	CASSPDREVNQPQHF
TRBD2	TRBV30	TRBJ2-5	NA	TGTGCCTGGAGTGTTCTAGCGGGGGTTCAAGAGACCCAGTACTTC	CAWSVLAGVQETQYF
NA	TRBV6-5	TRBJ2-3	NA	TGTGCCAGCAGTTACTCGACAAATCTTCTTGGAGATACGCAGTATTTT	CASSYSTNLLGDTQYF
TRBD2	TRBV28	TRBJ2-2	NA	TGTGCCAGCAGATCGTGGGGGGGAAGCACCGGGGAGCTGTTTTTT	CASRSWGGSTGELFF
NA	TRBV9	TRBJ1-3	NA	TGTGCCAGCAGCGCGACCGGGACAACAGGAAACACCATATATTTT	CASSATGTTGNTIYF
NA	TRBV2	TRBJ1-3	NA	TGTGCCAGCAGCGCACAGGGCTCTGGAAACACCATATATTTT	CASSAQGSGNTIYF
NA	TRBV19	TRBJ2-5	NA	TGTGCCAGTAGTATACCCAGCCAAGAGACCCAGTACTTC	CASSIPSQETQYF
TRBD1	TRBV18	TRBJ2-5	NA	TGTGCCAGCTCACCAGGACAGGGGGCACTACAAGAGACCCAGTACTTC	CASSPGQGALQETQYF
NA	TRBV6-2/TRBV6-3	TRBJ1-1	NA	TGTGCCAGCAGCCCACCGGAGGGGCGGGTCGCTGAAGCTTTCTTT	CASSPPEGRVAEAFF
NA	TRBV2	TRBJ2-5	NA	TGTGCCAGCAGTGAAGGGGCAAAAGAGACCCAGTACTTC	CASSEGAKETQYF
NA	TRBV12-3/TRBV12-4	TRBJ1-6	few	TGTGCCAGCAGTTCCACAGGGTTCTCACCCCTCCACTTT	CASSSTGFSPLHF
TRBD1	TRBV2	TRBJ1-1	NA	TGTGCCAGCAGGGGACAGGGACTGGGAGCTTTCTTT	CASRGQGLGAFF
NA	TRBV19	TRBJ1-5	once	TGTGCCAGTCGGAGTGATAGCAATCAGCCCCAGCATTTT	CASRSDSNQPQHF
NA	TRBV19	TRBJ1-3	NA	TGTGCCAGTACCAACTCACCTGGTAGGGACGGGGGGTACTCTGGAAACACCATATATTTT	CASTNSPGRDGGYSGNTIYF
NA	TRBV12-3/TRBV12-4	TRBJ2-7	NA	TGTGCCAGCAGCCCCGGGTTCGAGCAGTACTTC	CASSPGFEQYF
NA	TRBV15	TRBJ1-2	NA	TGTGCCACCAGCAGCCGACAGTTCTATGGCTACACCTTC	CATSSRQFYGYTF
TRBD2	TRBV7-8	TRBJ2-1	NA	TGTGCCAGCAGCCTAAGGGAGGGCCTCTACAATGAGCAGTTCTTC	CASSLREGLYNEQFF
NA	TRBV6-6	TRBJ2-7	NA	TGTGCCAGCAGTTACCTGACAGAAACCTACGAGCAGTACTTC	CASSYLTETYEQYF
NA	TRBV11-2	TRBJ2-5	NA	TGTGCCAGCAGCCCTCGACAGCAGCAAGAGACCCAGTACTTC	CASSPRQQQETQYF
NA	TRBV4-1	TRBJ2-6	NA	TGCGCCAGCAGCCCTGAGAGGGTGGAGGTGGGGGCCAACGTCCTGACTTTC	CASSPERVEVGANVLTF
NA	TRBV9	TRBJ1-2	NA	TGTGCCAGCAGCGTAGGAAGCCAGGTCCCTAACTATGGCTACACCTTC	CASSVGSQVPNYGYTF
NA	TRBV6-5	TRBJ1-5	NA	TGTGCCAGCAGTTACTCGTCGCCAACAAACGATCAGCCCCAGCATTTT	CASSYSSPTNDQPQHF
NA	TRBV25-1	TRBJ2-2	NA	TGTGCCAGCAGTCCCCGGGCGAACACCGGGGAGCTGTTTTTT	CASSPRANTGELFF
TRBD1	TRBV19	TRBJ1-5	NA	TGTGCCAGTAGTATGAAGGGGACAGGGGGAGCGGTTCAGCCCCAGCATTTT	CASSMKGTGGAVQPQHF
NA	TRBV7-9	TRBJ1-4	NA	TGTGCCAGCAGCTTAGCCGGATTGACAGATGAAAAACTGTTTTTT	CASSLAGLTDEKLFF
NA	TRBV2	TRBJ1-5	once	TGTGCCAGCAGCGGGGGCAATCAGCCCCAGCATTTT	CASSGGNQPQHF
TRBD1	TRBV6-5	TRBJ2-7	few	TGTGCCAGCCGCGGACAGGGGCGACGTTACGAGCAGTACTTC	CASRGQGRRYEQYF
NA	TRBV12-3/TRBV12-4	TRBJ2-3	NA	TGTGCCACTCATTTGGCTCCGCAGTATTTT	CATHLAPQYF
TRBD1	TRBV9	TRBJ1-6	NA	TGTGCCAGCAGCGTAGTGGGACAGAACAATTCACCCCTCCACTTT	CASSVVGQNNSPLHF
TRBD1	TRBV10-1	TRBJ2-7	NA	TGCGCCAGCAGTGAATACATCGGGACAGGGCTCGAGCAGTACTTC	CASSEYIGTGLEQYF
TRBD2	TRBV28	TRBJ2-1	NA	TGTGCCAGCAGCCCACTCCGGACTAGCGGGATGCGCGGGAACAATGAGCAGTTCTTC	CASSPLRTSGMRGNNEQFF